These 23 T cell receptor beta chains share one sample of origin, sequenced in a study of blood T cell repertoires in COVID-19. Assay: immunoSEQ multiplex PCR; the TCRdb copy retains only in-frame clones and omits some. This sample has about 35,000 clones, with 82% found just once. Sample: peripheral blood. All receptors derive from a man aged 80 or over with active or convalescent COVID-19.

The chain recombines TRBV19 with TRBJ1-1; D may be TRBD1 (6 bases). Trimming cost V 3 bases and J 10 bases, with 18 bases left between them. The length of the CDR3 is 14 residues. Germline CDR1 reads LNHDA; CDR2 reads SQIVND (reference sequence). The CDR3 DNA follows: TGTGCCAGTAGTATGGCGGGCAGGACAGAACGAGCTTTCTTT. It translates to CASSMAGRTERAFF.

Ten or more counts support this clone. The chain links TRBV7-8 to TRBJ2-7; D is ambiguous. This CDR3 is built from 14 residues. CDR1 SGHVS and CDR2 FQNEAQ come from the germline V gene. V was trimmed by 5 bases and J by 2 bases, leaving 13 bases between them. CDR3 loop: CASSHGRLTYEQYF. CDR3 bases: TGTGCCAGCAGCCACGGCAGGTTGACCTACGAGCAGTACTTC.

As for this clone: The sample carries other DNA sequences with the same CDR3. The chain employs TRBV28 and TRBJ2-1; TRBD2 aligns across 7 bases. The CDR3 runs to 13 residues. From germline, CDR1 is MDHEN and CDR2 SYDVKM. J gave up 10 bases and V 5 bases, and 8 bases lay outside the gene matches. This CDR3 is CASSRAGVGEQFF. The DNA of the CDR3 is TGTGCCAGCAGTAGGGCGGGAGTAGGGGAGCAGTTCTTC.

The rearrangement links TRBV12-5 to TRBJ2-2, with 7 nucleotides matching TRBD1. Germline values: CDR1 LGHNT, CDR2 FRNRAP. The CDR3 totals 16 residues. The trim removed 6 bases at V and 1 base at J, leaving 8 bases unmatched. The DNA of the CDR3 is TGTGCTAGTGGGCTAAACAGGGGATTGAACACCGGGGAGCTGTTTTTT. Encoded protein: CASGLNRGLNTGELFF. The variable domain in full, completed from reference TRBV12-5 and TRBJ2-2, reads DARVTQTPRHKVTEMGQEVTMRCQPILGHNTVFWYRQTMMQGLELLAYFRNRAPLDDSGMPKDRFSAEMPDATLATLKIQPSEPRDSAVYFCASGLNRGLNTGELFFGEGSRLTVL.

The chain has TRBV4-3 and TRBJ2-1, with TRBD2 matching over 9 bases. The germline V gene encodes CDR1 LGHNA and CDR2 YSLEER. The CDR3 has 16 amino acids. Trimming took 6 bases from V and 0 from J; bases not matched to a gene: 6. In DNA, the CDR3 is TGCGCCAGCAGTTCTCTAGCGGGAAGCTCCTACAATGAGCAGTTCTTC. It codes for CASSSLAGSSYNEQFF.

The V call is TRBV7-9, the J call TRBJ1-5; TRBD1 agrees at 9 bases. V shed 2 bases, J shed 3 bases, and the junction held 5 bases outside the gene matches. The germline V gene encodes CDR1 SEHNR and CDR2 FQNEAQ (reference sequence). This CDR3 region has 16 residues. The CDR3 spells CASSLWGQGTNQPQHF. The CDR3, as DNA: TGTGCCAGCAGCTTATGGGGACAGGGAACCAATCAGCCCCAGCATTTT.

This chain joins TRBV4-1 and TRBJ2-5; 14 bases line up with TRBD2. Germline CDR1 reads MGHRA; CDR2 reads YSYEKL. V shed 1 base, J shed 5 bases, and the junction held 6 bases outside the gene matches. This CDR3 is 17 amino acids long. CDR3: CASSQGLAGGPGETQYF. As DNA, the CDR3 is TGCGCCAGCAGCCAAGGACTAGCGGGAGGGCCCGGGGAGACCCAGTACTTC.

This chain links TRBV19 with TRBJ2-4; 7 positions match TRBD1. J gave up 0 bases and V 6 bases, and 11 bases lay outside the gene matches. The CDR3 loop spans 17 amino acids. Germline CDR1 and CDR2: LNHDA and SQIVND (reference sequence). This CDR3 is CASSLTGWEIAKNIQYF. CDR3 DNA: TGTGCCAGTAGCCTGACAGGGTGGGAGATAGCCAAAAACATTCAGTACTTC.

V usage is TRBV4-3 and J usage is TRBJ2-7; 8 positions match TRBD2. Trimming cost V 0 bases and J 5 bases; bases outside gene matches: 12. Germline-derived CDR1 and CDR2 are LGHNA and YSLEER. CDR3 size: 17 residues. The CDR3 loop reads CASSQDRLPSGRHEQYF. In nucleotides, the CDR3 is TGCGCCAGCAGCCAAGATCGGTTGCCAAGCGGGAGACACGAGCAGTACTTC.

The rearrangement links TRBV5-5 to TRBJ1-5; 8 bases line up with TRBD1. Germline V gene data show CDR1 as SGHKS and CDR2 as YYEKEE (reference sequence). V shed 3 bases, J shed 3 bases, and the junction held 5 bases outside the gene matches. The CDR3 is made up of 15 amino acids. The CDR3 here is CASSSGTGNNQPQHF. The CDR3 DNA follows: TGTGCCAGCAGCTCCGGGACAGGTAACAATCAGCCCCAGCATTTT.

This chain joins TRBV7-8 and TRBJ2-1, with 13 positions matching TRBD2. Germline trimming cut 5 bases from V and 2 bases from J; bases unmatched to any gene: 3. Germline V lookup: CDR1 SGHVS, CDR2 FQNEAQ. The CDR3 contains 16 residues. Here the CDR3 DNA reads TGTGCCAGCAGCGCAGGGACTAGCGGGACCTACAATGAGCAGTTCTTC. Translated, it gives CASSAGTSGTYNEQFF. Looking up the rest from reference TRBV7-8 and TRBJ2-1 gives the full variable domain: GAGVSQSPRYKVAKRGQDVALRCDPISGHVSLFWYQQALGQGPEFLTYFQNEAQLDKSGLPSDRFFAERPEGSVSTLKIQRTQQEDSAVYLCASSAGTSGTYNEQFFGPGTRLTVL.

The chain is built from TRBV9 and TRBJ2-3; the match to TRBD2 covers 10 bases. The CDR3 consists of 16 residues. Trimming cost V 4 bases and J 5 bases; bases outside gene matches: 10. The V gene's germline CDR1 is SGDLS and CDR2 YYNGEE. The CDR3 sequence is CASSSTAGGPIDTQYF. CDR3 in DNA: TGTGCCAGCAGCTCGACAGCGGGAGGGCCCATAGATACGCAGTATTTT. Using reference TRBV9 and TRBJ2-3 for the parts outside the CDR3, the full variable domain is DSGVTQTPKHLITATGQRVTLRCSPRSGDLSVYWYQQSLDQGLQFLIQYYNGEERAKGNILERFSAQQFPDLHSELNLSSLELGDSALYFCASSSTAGGPIDTQYFGPGTRLTVL.

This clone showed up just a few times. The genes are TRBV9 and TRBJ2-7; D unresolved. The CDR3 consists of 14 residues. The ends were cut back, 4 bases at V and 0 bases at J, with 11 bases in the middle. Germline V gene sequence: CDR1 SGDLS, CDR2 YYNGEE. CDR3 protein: CASSPRTSSYEQYF. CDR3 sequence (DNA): TGTGCCAGCAGCCCTCGCACGAGCTCCTACGAGCAGTACTTC. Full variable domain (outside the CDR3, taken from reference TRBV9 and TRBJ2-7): DSGVTQTPKHLITATGQRVTLRCSPRSGDLSVYWYQQSLDQGLQFLIQYYNGEERAKGNILERFSAQQFPDLHSELNLSSLELGDSALYFCASSPRTSSYEQYFGPGTRLTVT.

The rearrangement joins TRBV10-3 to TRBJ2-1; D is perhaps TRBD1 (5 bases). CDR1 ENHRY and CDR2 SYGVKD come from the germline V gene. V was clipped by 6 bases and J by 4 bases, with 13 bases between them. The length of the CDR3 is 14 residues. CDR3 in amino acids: CAISRSRDYNEQFF. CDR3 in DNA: TGTGCCATCAGCCGGAGCAGGGATTACAATGAGCAGTTCTTC.

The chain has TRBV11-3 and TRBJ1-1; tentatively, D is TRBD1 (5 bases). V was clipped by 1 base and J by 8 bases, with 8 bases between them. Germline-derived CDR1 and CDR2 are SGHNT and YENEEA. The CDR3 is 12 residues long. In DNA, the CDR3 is TGTGCCAGCAGCTTAGGGCGGACAGAAGCTTTCTTT. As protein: CASSLGRTEAFF.

CDR3 sequence: CAIRTTGGSRTSYGEQYF. CDR3 DNA sequence: TGTGCCATCAGGACGACAGGGGGTAGCCGGACTAGCTACGGCGAGCAGTACTTC. The chain carries TRBV10-3 and TRBJ2-7, with a tentative D call TRBD1 (9 bases). The V end lost 6 bases, the J end lost 6 bases, and 30 bases lay between the germline ends. In germline, CDR1 is ENHRY, CDR2 SYGVKD. There are 18 residues in the CDR3.

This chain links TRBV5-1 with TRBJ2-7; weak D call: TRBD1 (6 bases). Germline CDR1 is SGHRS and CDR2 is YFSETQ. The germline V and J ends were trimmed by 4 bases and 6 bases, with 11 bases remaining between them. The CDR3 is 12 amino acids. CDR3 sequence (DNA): TGCGCCAGCAGCATTACAGGGCTCGAGCAGTACTTC. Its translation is CASSITGLEQYF.

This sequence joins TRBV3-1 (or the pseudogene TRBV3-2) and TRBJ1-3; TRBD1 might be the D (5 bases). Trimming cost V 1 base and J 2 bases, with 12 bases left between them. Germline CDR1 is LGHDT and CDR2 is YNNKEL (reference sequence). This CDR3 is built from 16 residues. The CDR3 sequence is CASSQAVGGAGNTIYF. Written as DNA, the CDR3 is TGTGCCAGCAGCCAAGCTGTGGGGGGAGCTGGAAACACCATATATTTT.

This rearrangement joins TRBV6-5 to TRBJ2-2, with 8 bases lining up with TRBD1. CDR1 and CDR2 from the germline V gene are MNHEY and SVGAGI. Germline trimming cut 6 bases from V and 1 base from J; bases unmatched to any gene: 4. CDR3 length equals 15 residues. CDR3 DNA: TGTGCCAGCAGCTGGGGGACAGGGAACACCGGGGAGCTGTTTTTT. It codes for CASSWGTGNTGELFF.

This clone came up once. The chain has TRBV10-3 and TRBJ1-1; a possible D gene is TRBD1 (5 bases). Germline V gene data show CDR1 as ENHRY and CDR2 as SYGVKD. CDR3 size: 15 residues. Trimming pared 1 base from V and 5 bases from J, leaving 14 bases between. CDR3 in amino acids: CAISEYRSARTEAFF. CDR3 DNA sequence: TGTGCCATCAGTGAGTACAGGAGCGCCCGTACTGAAGCTTTCTTT.

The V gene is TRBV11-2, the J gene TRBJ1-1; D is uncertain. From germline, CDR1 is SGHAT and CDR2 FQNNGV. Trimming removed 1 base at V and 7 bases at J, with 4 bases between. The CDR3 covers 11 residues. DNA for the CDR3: TGTGCCAGCAGCTTAGTCGTTGAAGCTTTCTTT. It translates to CASSLVVEAFF.

The CDR3: CASGQGTNEKLFF. The CDR3 nucleotides are TGTGCCAGCGGACAGGGGACTAATGAAAAACTGTTTTTT. V gene TRBV6-5 combines with J gene TRBJ1-4; 9 positions match TRBD1. V shed 8 bases and J 2 bases; nucleotides not matched to a gene: 0. The germline gives CDR1 MNHEY, CDR2 SVGAGI. The CDR3 is 13 amino acids.

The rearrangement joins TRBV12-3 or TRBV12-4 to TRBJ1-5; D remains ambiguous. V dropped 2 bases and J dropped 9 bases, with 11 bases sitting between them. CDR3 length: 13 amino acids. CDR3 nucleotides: TGTGCCAGCAGTTTAAGCCGCGAGCGGCCCCAGCATTTT. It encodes CASSLSRERPQHF.